The next 18 T cell receptor beta chains were all read from a single sample in a study of control samples from healthy donors and cancer patients. This table comes from immunoSEQ multiplex PCR, and its TCRdb copy is limited to in-frame clones, with some not included. The table lists 100,000 to 120,000 clones, around 87% of them singletons. The specimen was PBMCs. The source of these receptors is a woman aged 60-75 years with lung cancer.

The gene calls are TRBV12-3 or TRBV12-4 and TRBJ2-7; possibly TRBD2 for D (6 bases). There are 13 residues in the CDR3. Deletions cut 3 bases from V and 1 base from J, with 7 bases between. CDR3 in amino acids: CASSLGGSYEQYF. The DNA of the CDR3 is TGTGCCAGCAGTTTGGGGGGATCCTACGAGCAGTACTTC.

The rearrangement joins TRBV5-4 to TRBJ2-2, with D possibly TRBD1 on 6 matching bases. Germline V gives CDR1 SGHNT, CDR2 YYREEE (reference sequence). The CDR3 extends over 15 amino acids. V was cut by 3 bases and J by 3 bases, with 12 bases left in between. The CDR3 coding sequence is TGTGCCAGCAGCTCCCTGGGACATCACACCGGGGAGCTGTTTTTT. Its translation is CASSSLGHHTGELFF.

Of note for this clone: The sample contains more than one DNA sequence encoding this CDR3. This chain joins TRBV5-1 and TRBJ2-3; TRBD1 aligns across 7 bases. The V and J ends lost 0 bases and 4 bases, in that order; junction bases with no gene match: 2. The germline V gene has CDR1 SGHRS and CDR2 YFSETQ. The CDR3 length is 14 residues. CDR3 nucleotides: TGCGCCAGCAGCTTGGGACAGGGCCCAGATACGCAGTATTTT. Translated: CASSLGQGPDTQYF.

V usage is TRBV25-1 and J usage is TRBJ1-6; unclear D gene. From germline, CDR1 is MGHDK and CDR2 SYGVNS. V dropped 4 bases and J dropped 9 bases, with 19 bases sitting between them. The CDR3 loop spans 16 amino acids. The chain's CDR3 is CASSGVGLSGGSPLHF. The CDR3 region has the DNA TGTGCCAGCAGTGGCGTCGGGCTAAGCGGAGGTTCACCCCTCCACTTT.

The gene calls are TRBV20-1 and TRBJ2-7; possibly TRBD1 for D (6 bases). V shed 3 bases and J shed 2 bases, with 8 bases lying between them. The germline V gene has CDR1 DFQATT and CDR2 SNEGSKA (reference sequence). The CDR3 has 12 residues. Written as DNA, the CDR3 is TGCAGTGCTAGTGCAGGGGCCTACGAGCAGTACTTC. It codes for CSASAGAYEQYF.

The chain combines TRBV6-5 with TRBJ2-7; maybe TRBD2 (6 bases). The CDR3 loop spans 12 amino acids. V was trimmed by 7 bases and J by 3 bases, leaving 10 bases between them. From germline, CDR1 is MNHEY and CDR2 SVGAGI. The CDR3 is CASMMDYYEQYF. CDR3 coding DNA: TGTGCCAGCATGATGGACTACTACGAGCAGTACTTC.

The chain links TRBV2 to TRBJ2-7; a weak D match, TRBD2 (6 bases). This CDR3 spans 13 amino acids. Trimming took off 6 bases at V and 2 bases at J, with 11 bases between the two ends. The V gene's germline CDR1 is SNHLY and CDR2 FYNNEI. CDR3 residues: CASRGTFTYEQYF. The CDR3 region has the DNA TGTGCCAGCAGGGGGACTTTTACCTACGAGCAGTACTTC.

The rearrangement joins TRBV24-1 to TRBJ1-2; D is uncertain. CDR1 KGHDR and CDR2 SFDVKD come from the germline V gene. The CDR3 is made up of 11 amino acids. The germline V and J ends were trimmed by 5 bases and 6 bases, with 6 bases remaining between them. CDR3 amino acids: CATSAADGYTF. The CDR3 region has the DNA TGTGCCACCAGTGCCGCGGATGGCTACACCTTC.

This clone was counted a single time. The gene calls are TRBV13 and TRBJ2-7, with a possible D match to TRBD1 (6 bases). V lost 4 bases to trimming and J lost 6 bases, with 13 bases between them. Germline CDR1 and CDR2: PRHDT and FYEKMQ (reference sequence). This CDR3 contains 13 residues. DNA of the CDR3: TGTGCCAGCAGCTCCAGACAGGCCTCCGAGCAGTACTTC. This translates into CASSSRQASEQYF.

Regarding this clone: The same CDR3 also results from other DNA sequences found in this sample. This chain joins TRBV30 and TRBJ2-7, with D possibly matching TRBD1 (6 bases). CDR3 length: 12 amino acids. The germline V and J ends were trimmed by 1 base and 2 bases, with 6 bases remaining between them. Germline assignment: CDR1 GTSNPN and CDR2 SVGIG (reference sequence). The CDR3 bases are TGTGCCTGGAGTGGGGACACCTACGAGCAGTACTTC. This gives the protein CAWSGDTYEQYF.

In DNA form, the CDR3 reads TGTGCCAGCAGCGTGAACGGGGGTGGAACTGAAGCTTTCTTT. Translation gives CASSVNGGGTEAFF. This chain connects TRBV9 to TRBJ1-1; D is perhaps TRBD1 (5 bases). Germline CDR1 SGDLS, CDR2 YYNGEE. V lost 2 bases, J lost 5 bases, and 13 bases lay in between. The CDR3 has 14 residues.

The chain combines TRBV19 with TRBJ2-1, with 7 bases fitting TRBD2. The CDR3 has 16 residues. Germline CDR1 reads LNHDA; CDR2 reads SQIVND (reference sequence). The trim removed 6 bases at V and 1 base at J, leaving 9 bases unmatched. The CDR3 sequence: CASRNPLAESYNEQFF. The CDR3 nucleotides read TGTGCCAGTAGGAATCCCCTAGCGGAGTCCTACAATGAGCAGTTCTTC.

V gene TRBV9 combines with J gene TRBJ1-1; 11 nucleotides agree with TRBD1. Germline CDR1 SGDLS, CDR2 YYNGEE. There are 16 residues in the CDR3. The J segment lost 3 bases and the V segment lost 2 bases, leaving 6 bases of the junction unmatched. CDR3 residues: CASSVSPDRGHTEAFF. The DNA for the CDR3 is TGTGCCAGCAGCGTTTCCCCGGACAGGGGGCACACTGAAGCTTTCTTT.

This rearrangement joins TRBV19 to TRBJ1-1, with unresolved D. With 7 bases removed from V and 0 bases from J, the gap between germline ends came to 9 bases. Germline V lookup: CDR1 LNHDA, CDR2 SQIVND (reference sequence). The CDR3 sequence is 13 residues long. The CDR3 DNA reads TGTGCCAGTAAATGGGAGATGAACACTGAAGCTTTCTTT. It encodes CASKWEMNTEAFF.

The V and J genes are TRBV25-1 and TRBJ2-5; 9 bases match TRBD2. Germline CDR1 and CDR2: MGHDK and SYGVNS. J was trimmed by 5 bases and V by 2 bases; bases with no gene match: 9. The CDR3 is made up of 16 amino acids. The CDR3 protein is CASSERGGGAAETQYF. As DNA, the CDR3 is TGTGCCAGCAGTGAACGCGGCGGGGGGGCCGCGGAGACCCAGTACTTC.

As DNA, the CDR3 is TGTGCCAGCAGCCAAGTTCCGGGACAGGGAGACAATGAGCAGTTCTTC. Protein product: CASSQVPGQGDNEQFF. V and J are TRBV14 and TRBJ2-1, with 9 bases that match TRBD1. Germline values: CDR1 SGHDN, CDR2 FVKESK. With 1 base clipped from V and 5 bases from J, the junction kept 6 bases outside the gene matches. The CDR3 is made up of 16 amino acids. Full variable domain (missing parts from reference TRBV14 and TRBJ2-1): EAGVTQFPSHSVIEKGQTVTLRCDPISGHDNLYWYRRVMGKEIKFLLHFVKESKQDESGMPNNRFLAERTGGTYSTLKVQPAELEDSGVYFCASSQVPGQGDNEQFFGPGTRLTVL.

The chain carries TRBV15 and TRBJ2-7, with D tentatively TRBD1 (6 bases). Trimming took off 5 bases at V and 2 bases at J, with 19 bases between the two ends. This CDR3 has 16 amino acids. Germline V gene sequence: CDR1 LNHNV, CDR2 YYDKDF (reference sequence). This CDR3 reads CATSGPDRKFTYEQYF. CDR3 nucleotides: TGTGCCACCAGCGGACCAGACAGGAAATTCACCTACGAGCAGTACTTC. Complete variable domain (other parts from reference TRBV15 and TRBJ2-7): DAMVIQNPRYQVTQFGKPVTLSCSQTLNHNVMYWYQQKSSQAPKLLFHYYDKDFNNEADTPDNFQSRRPNTSFCFLDIRSPGLGDTAMYLCATSGPDRKFTYEQYFGPGTRLTVT.

This clone was seen a handful of times. The chain employs TRBV18 and TRBJ1-2; a possible D gene is TRBD1 (6 bases). The CDR3 is 13 residues long. Germline V lookup: CDR1 KGHSH, CDR2 LQKENI. Trimming pared 5 bases from V and 4 bases from J, leaving 11 bases between. CDR3 region: CASSGGHIYGYTF. For the CDR3, the DNA is TGTGCCAGCTCAGGGGGCCATATCTATGGCTACACCTTC. Full variable domain (remainder filled in from reference TRBV18 and TRBJ1-2): NAGVMQNPRHLVRRRGQEARLRCSPMKGHSHVYWYRQLPEEGLKFMVYLQKENIIDESGMPKERFSAEFPKEGPSILRIQQVVRGDSAAYFCASSGGHIYGYTFGSGTRLTVV.